This paragraph covers one T cell receptor (beta chain) sequence. This entry belongs to a study of blood T cell repertoires in COVID-19. Study details: The United States, Italy and Spain provided the acute and convalescent COVID-19 samples. PBMCs, B-cell-depleted T cells, or T cells were the source of the cDNA or gDNA that made up the material.

Trimming removed 1 base from V and 9 bases from J; junction bases left unmatched: 8. This CDR3 spans 15 amino acids. CDR1 is SSHAT, CDR2 FNYEAQ, per germline (reference sequence). In the authors' methods: Amplifying reference gene primers gave estimates of nucleated cell counts. The data were produced by immunoSEQ multiplex PCR, yet TCRdb's version contains in-frame clones alone and is incomplete. V and J calls and clone size are given by that table; D and trimming were obtained from the DNA. The sample lists under 200,000 clones, 79% occurring once. This receptor was taken from a middle-aged woman with COVID-19, enrolled during active disease. The chain recombines TRBV7-7 with TRBJ2-1; 8 bases line up with TRBD2. The sequenced sample was peripheral blood. CDR3 DNA: TGTGCCAGCAGCTTAGATAGCGGGACCGTGGGTGAGCAGTTCTTC. Its protein is CASSLDSGTVGEQFF.